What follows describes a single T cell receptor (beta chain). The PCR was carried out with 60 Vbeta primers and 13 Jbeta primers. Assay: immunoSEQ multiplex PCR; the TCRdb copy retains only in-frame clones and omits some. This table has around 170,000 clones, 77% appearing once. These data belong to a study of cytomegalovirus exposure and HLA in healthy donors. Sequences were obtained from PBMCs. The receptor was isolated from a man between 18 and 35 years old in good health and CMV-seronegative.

CDR3 in amino acids: CASSLGGQTYEQYF. CDR3 bases: TGTGCCAGCAGCTTAGGTGGACAGACCTACGAGCAGTACTTC. This sequence joins TRBV7-9 and TRBJ2-7; D possibly corresponds to TRBD1 (6 bases). The CDR3 contains 14 residues. Trimming took off 1 base at V and 2 bases at J, with 9 bases between the two ends. CDR1 and CDR2 (germline): SEHNR, FQNEAQ (reference sequence).